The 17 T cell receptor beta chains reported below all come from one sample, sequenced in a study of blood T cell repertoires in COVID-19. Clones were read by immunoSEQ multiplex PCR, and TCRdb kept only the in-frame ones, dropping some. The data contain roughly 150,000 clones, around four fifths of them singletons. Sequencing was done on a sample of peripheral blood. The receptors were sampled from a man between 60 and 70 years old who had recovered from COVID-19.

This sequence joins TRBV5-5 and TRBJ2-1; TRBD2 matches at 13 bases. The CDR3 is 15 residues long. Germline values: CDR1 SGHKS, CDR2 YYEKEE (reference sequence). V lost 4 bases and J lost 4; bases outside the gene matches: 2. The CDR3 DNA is TGTGCCAGCAGCGGGGGACTAGCGGGGTACAATGAGCAGTTCTTC. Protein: CASSGGLAGYNEQFF.

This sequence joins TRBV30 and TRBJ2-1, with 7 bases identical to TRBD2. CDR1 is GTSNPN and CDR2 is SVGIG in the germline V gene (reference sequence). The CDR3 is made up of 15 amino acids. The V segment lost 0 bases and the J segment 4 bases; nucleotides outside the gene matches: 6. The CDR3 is CAWSVGREVYNEQFF. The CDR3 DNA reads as TGTGCCTGGAGTGTTGGGAGGGAGGTGTACAATGAGCAGTTCTTC.

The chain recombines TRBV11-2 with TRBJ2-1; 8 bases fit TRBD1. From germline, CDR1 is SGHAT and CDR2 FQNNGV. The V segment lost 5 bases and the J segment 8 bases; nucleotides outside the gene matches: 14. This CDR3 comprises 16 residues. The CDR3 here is CASSTPGRGLGYEQFF. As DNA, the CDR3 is TGTGCCAGCAGCACCCCGGGCAGGGGGCTTGGCTATGAGCAGTTCTTC.

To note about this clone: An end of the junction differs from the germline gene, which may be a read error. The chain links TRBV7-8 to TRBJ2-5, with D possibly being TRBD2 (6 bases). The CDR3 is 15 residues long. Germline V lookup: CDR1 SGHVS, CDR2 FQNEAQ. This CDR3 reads CASSLEGTGEETQYF. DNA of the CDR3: TGTGCCAGCAGTTTAGAGGGGACGGGGGAAGAGACCCAGTACTTC.

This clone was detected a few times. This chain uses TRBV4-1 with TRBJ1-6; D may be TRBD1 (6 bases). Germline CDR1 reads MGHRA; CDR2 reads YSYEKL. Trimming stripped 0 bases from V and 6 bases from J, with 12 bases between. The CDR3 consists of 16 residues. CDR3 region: CASSQDSPGANSPLHF. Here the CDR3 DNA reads TGCGCCAGCAGCCAAGATTCGCCAGGGGCTAATTCACCCCTCCACTTT.

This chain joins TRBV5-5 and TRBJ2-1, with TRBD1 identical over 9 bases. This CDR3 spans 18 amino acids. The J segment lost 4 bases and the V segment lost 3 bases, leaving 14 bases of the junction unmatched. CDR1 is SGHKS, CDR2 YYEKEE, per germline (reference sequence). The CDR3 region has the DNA TGTGCCAGCAGCTCCCGTGGGGGACAGGGCTTGTCATACAATGAGCAGTTCTTC. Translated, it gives CASSSRGGQGLSYNEQFF.

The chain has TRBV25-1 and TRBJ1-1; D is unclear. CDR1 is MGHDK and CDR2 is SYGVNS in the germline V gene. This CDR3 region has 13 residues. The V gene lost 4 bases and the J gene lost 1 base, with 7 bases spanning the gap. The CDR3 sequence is CASSGHGNTEAFF. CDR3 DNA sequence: TGTGCCAGCAGTGGTCACGGGAACACTGAAGCTTTCTTT.

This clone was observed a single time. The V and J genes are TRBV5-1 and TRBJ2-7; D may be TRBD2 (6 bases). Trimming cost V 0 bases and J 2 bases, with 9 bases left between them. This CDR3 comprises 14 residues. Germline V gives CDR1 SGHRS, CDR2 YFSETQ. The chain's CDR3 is CASSLGSGPYEQYF. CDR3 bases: TGCGCCAGCAGCTTGGGTAGCGGTCCCTACGAGCAGTACTTC.

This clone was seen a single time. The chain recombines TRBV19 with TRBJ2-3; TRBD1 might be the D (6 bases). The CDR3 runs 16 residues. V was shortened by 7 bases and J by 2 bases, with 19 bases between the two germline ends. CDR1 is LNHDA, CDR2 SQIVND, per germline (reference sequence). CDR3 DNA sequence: TGTGCCAGTAAGACCACAGGGATGAGCAACACAGATACGCAGTATTTT. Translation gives CASKTTGMSNTDTQYF.

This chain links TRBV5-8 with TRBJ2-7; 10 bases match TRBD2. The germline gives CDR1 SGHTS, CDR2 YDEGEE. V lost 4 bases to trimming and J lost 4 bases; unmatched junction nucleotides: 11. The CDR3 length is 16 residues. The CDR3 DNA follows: TGTGCCAGCAGCCCTCGGTGGGCTAGCGGGGGTTACGAGCAGTACTTC. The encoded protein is CASSPRWASGGYEQYF.

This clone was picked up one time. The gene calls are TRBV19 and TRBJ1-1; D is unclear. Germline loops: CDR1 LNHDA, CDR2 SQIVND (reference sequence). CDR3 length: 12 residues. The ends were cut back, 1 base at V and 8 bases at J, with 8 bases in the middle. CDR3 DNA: TGTGCCAGTAGTATAGGGGCAGTAGAAGCTTTCTTT. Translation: CASSIGAVEAFF.

This chain's CDR3 is CASSPLLGTTNTGELFF. The CDR3 region has the DNA TGTGCCAGCTCACCACTGTTAGGGACAACGAACACCGGGGAGCTGTTTTTT. The V call is TRBV18, the J call TRBJ2-2, with a possible D match to TRBD1 (6 bases). This CDR3 is built from 17 residues. The germline V gene has CDR1 KGHSH and CDR2 LQKENI. Trimming removed 1 base from V and 0 bases from J, with 12 bases in between.

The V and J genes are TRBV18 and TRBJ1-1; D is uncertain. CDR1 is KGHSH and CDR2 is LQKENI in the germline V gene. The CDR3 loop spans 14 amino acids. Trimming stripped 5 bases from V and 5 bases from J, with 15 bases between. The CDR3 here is CASSLGGPRTEAFF. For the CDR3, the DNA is TGTGCCAGCTCATTGGGCGGGCCCCGTACTGAAGCTTTCTTT.

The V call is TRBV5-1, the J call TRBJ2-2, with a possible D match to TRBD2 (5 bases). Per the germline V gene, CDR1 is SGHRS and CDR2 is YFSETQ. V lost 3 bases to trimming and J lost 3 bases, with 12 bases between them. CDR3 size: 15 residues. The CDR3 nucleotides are TGCGCCAGCAGCTCGAGGGAGTGGTACACCGGGGAGCTGTTTTTT. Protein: CASSSREWYTGELFF.

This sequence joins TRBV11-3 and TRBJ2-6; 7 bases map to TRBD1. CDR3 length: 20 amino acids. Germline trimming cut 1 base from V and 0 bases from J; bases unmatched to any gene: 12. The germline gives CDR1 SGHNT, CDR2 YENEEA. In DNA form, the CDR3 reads TGTGCCAGCAGCTTAGGACTGACAGGGACAACCGCCTCTGGGGCCAACGTCCTGACTTTC. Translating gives CASSLGLTGTTASGANVLTF.

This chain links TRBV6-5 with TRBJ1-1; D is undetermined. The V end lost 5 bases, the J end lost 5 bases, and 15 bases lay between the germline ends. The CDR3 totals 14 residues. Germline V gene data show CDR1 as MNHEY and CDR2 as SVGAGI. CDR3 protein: CASSPTQTRTEAFF. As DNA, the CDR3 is TGTGCCAGCAGTCCAACACAGACAAGAACTGAAGCTTTCTTT.

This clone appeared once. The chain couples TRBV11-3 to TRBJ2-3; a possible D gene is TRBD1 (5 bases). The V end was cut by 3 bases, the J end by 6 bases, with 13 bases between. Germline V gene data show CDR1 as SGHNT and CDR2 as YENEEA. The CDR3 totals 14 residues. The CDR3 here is CASSFRSTADTQYF. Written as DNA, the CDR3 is TGTGCCAGCAGCTTCAGGTCGACAGCTGATACGCAGTATTTT.